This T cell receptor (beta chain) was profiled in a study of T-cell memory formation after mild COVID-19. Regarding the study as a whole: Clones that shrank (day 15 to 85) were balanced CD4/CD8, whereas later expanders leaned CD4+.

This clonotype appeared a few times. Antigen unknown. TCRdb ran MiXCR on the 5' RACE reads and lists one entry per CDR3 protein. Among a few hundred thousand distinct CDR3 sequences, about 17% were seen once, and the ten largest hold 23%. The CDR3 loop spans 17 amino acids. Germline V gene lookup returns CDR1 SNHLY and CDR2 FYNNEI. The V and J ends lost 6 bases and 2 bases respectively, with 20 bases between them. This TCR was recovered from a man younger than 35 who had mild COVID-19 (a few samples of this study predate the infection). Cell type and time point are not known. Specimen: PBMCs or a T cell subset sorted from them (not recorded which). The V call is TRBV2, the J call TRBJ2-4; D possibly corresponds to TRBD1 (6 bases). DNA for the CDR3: TGTGCCAGCAGAGAAACTCAGGGACAAGAACCCAAAAACATTCAGTACTTC. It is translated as CASRETQGQEPKNIQYF.